This T cell receptor (beta chain) was sequenced in a study of blood T cells in healthy people across ages (dated by TCRdb to about 2015). About the investigation overall: In model experiments, template switching captured roughly one uniquely barcoded TCR beta cDNA molecule for every two T cells. To track age-related changes in TCR beta repertoire diversity, the study relied on deep sequencing normalized with unique cDNA molecular identifiers. The donors were divided into four age groups: young (average approximately 16 years), middle-aged (about 40), aged (roughly 60) and long-lived (about 90). Donors of different ages were randomly distributed across sequencing lanes to avoid experimental bias. Using the same blood draw, the study looked at two additional independent replicas of 1 million unique cDNA reads for two donors, one aged 18 to 29 and the other aged 80 or older. Paper-wide results and their limitations: The CMV infection status of donors was not known, potentially confounding age-related changes in expanded clonotypes. Conclusive comparison of naive and antigen-experienced compartments was prevented by the profiling of bulk unsorted PBMCs. Observed TCR beta diversity per million T cells fell roughly linearly with age, and a significant reduction was already apparent by age roughly 40. Compared with the aged group, the long-lived group had more naive CD4+ T cells, fewer expanded clones and increased TCR diversity, a pattern suggesting age selection. Estimates of total diversity from one million sequenced T cells were regarded as lower bounds and underestimates. A strong correlation was found between observed TCR beta diversity and the percentage of naive T cells measured by flow cytometry.

Systemically healthy Caucasian individuals from Russia, 35 to 50 in total and aged about 6 to 100 years, were included as donors. Each donor gave roughly 9.5 milliliters of peripheral blood, collected into EDTA-treated Vacutainer tubes. Ficoll-Paque density-gradient centrifugation was used to isolate PBMCs, with at least 6.5 million obtained per sample. Trizol reagent was used to extract total RNA from PBMCs, with at least 5 micrograms per sample. For every donor, flow cytometry on a PBMC aliquot measured the percentage of naive CD45RAhigh/CD27high T cells. The CDR3 runs 16 amino acids, cysteine and phenylalanine included. Kept here is only the CDR3 DNA, which spans 48 bases and is read in frame from base 1. V is shortened by 2 bases, J by 4 bases, and the region joining them spans 15 bases. CDR1 and CDR2 are read off the germline V gene as SGHRS and YFSETQ. Comment on this clonotype: The antigen it binds to is not known. No much larger clonotype is one base removed from it; base qualities were not supplied.

Library preparation was by 5' RACE. Data came from an Illumina HiSeq 2500. The second PCR ran for about 6 to 12 cycles and used a J-beta primer mix along with a sample-barcoded 5' primer. Each TCR beta cDNA molecule received a unique molecular identifier from a template-switch 5' adaptor carrying 12 random nucleotides. Each sample yielded at least 3 million CDR3-containing paired-end reads. First-strand cDNA synthesis was performed from all RNA using the Mint cDNA synthesis kit, with priming by a TRBC-specific oligonucleotide. Following uracil-DNA glycosylase treatment, all cDNA underwent a first 18-cycle PCR with the universal primers M1SS and BC2_uni_R. As for the authors' bioinformatics: For normalization, 1 million high-quality reads were randomly selected from each sample, with every read carrying a distinct molecular identifier. Instead of being binned into consensus sequences, reads with shared molecular identifiers were discarded. CDR3 identification, clonotype clustering and error correction used MiTCR with a Q25 quality threshold and the strictest error-elimination algorithm. A nonparametric unseen species model using Euler transformation provided a lower-bound estimate of total TCR beta diversity. The public reads were quality trimmed at Q25 with fastp and then assembled into clones with MiXCR by TCRdb, keeping productive beta chains. Each record represents a unique CDR3 protein, reported with the most common genes and DNA among its rows. The V and J calls shown here were made by TCRdb, not taken from the authors' results. This sample has hundreds of thousands of distinct CDR3 sequences in its table, and roughly 43% of those were observed once. Around an eighth of the sample belongs to the ten largest clones.

Sequenced input: blood. This sequence was found in a man aged 25-45 years in good health. The chain links TRBV5-1 with TRBJ2-2; the D gene is unclear. CDR3 region: CASSLDVGFFTGELFF. The DNA is TGCGCCAGCAGCTTAGATGTAGGATTTTTCACCGGGGAGCTGTTTTTT.